Sequencing of this TCR beta chain was carried out in a study of blood T cell repertoires in COVID-19. Profiled with immunoSEQ multiplex PCR; TCRdb holds only in-frame clones, not every one. Among about 90,000 clones, roughly nine tenths were seen once, and the ten largest hold roughly 3.5%. The V gene's germline CDR1 is MNHEY and CDR2 SMNVEV (reference sequence). The CDR3 spans 17 residues. V lost 6 bases to trimming and J lost 0 bases, with 18 bases between them. Sequenced input: peripheral blood. The receptor comes from a woman in her 70s with acute or convalescent COVID-19. The rearrangement links TRBV27 to TRBJ1-5; D unresolved. Here the CDR3 DNA reads TGTGCCAGCAGCCCCCGGACTCATACCAATAGCAATCAGCCCCAGCATTTT. Translated, it gives CASSPRTHTNSNQPQHF.